This T cell receptor beta chain stems from a study of preoperative IRX-2 immunotherapy in early breast cancer (dated by TCRdb to about 2019). To prepare the library, the immunoSEQ multiplex PCR assay was applied. The clones in this table, taken by TCRdb from immuneACCESS, are in-frame only. Not every clone is retained; where verified, under half of the shortfall comes from an unresolved V gene, and the cause of the rest is unknown. Across this sample there are around 34,000 clones, with about 96% seen only once. The ten largest clones add up to 6.4% of the sample. As regards this clone: The antigen it binds to is not known. Within one base of it there is no much larger clone, and no base qualities were kept.

Germline trimming amounts to 3 bases on V and 3 bases on J, with 10 as the count of junction bases outside the gene matches. Looking up the germline V gene yields CDR1 SGHDT and CDR2 YYEEEE. The CDR3 numbers 17 residues from cysteine through phenylalanine. Solely the CDR3 DNA is kept, with 51 bases framed from the first base. This specimen's treatment or condition label, per the study, means: preoperative locoregional IRX-2 cytokine immunotherapy. The samples were obtained from a phase Ib study in which preoperative, locoregional IRX-2 cytokine immunotherapy intended to prime immune responses was tested. Donors were patients with early-stage breast cancer who received IRX-2 before surgery.

The V and J genes are TRBV5-6 and TRBJ1-2, and 11 junction bases match TRBD1. Collection took place from a patient treated with IRX-2 immunotherapy. The TCR was taken from a human donor with breast cancer. CDR3 loop: CASSSPGQGVVYYGYTF. The bases are TGTGCCAGCAGCTCGCCGGGACAGGGGGTAGTTTACTATGGCTACACCTTC.